Listed below are T cell receptor beta chains from one sample, sequenced in a study of T cells in Graves' hyperthyroidism and ophthalmopathy. TCRdb fed the multiplex PCR reads into MiXCR, producing one record per CDR3 protein. This table has fewer than 400,000 distinct CDR3 sequences, approximately 25% appearing once. Sequences were obtained from blood. The receptors originated from a man between 50 and 59 years old with Graves' hyperthyroidism. Each CDR3 is given with its conserved first and last residue. Fields, in order: CDR3 protein, CDR3 DNA, clone size, J gene, V gene, D gene. The D gene is left open where the match is weak. Size values are once, few and many counts, or a class for expanded clones, and some rows have none.

CASSSTLAGAGGTQYF	TGTGCCAGCAGCTCGACCCTAGCGGGAGCGGGTGGGACGCAGTATTTT	many	TRBJ2-3	TRBV7-2	TRBD2
CASSFVLGLNQPQHF	TGTGCCAGCAGTTTCGTATTGGGCCTAAATCAGCCCCAGCATTTT	.	TRBJ1-5	TRBV12-3/TRBV12-4	.
CASSLSPDRSQETQYF	TGTGCCAGCAGCTTGAGCCCGGACAGAAGCCAAGAGACCCAGTACTTC	few	TRBJ2-5	TRBV7-3	.
CASSTLGTSGSYEQYF	TGTGCCAGTAGTACCTTGGGGACTAGCGGGAGTTACGAGCAGTACTTC	few	TRBJ2-7	TRBV19	TRBD2
CSVDGLESTYNEQFF	TGCAGCGTTGACGGACTAGAATCAACCTACAATGAGCAGTTCTTC	.	TRBJ2-1	TRBV29-1	TRBD2
CASNRQAPGETQYF	TGTGCCAGCAATCGACAGGCCCCAGGGGAGACCCAGTACTTC	.	TRBJ2-5	TRBV6-1	.
CASKRQAGSSEKLFF	TGTGCCAGCAAAAGACAGGCGGGCTCTAGTGAAAAACTGTTTTTT	.	TRBJ1-4	TRBV6-1	.
CASSFLPNTGELFF	TGTGCCAGCAGTTTCTTGCCCAACACCGGGGAGCTGTTTTTT	many	TRBJ2-2	TRBV12-3/TRBV12-4	.
CASRSADTQYF	TGTGCCAGCAGATCGGCAGATACGCAGTATTTT	few	TRBJ2-3	TRBV2	.
CASSIMARLGDTDTQYF	TGTGCCAGTAGTATAATGGCCCGATTAGGGGACACAGATACGCAGTATTTT	.	TRBJ2-3	TRBV19	.
CASSLGNEQYF	TGCGCCAGCAGCTTGGGCAATGAGCAGTACTTC	.	TRBJ2-7	TRBV5-1	.
CASSSLPTANYGYTF	TGTGCCAGCAGTTCCCTCCCGACAGCTAACTATGGCTACACCTTC	few	TRBJ1-2	TRBV27	.
CASSLLAGESTDTQYF	TGTGCCAGCAGTTTATTAGCGGGAGAGAGCACAGATACGCAGTATTTT	few	TRBJ2-3	TRBV6-1	TRBD2
CASSPTLDTSRFF	TGTGCCAGCAGCCCAACCCTGGACACTTCCAGGTTCTTC	few	TRBJ2-1	TRBV12-3/TRBV12-4	.
CASRFASTGELFF	TGTGCCAGCCGGTTCGCGAGCACCGGGGAGCTGTTTTTT	few	TRBJ2-2	TRBV28	.
CASSQDLVVNEQFF	TGTGCCAGCAGCCAAGATCTAGTCGTAAATGAGCAGTTCTTC	.	TRBJ2-1	TRBV3-1	.
CASSLVTQAQYF	TGTGCCAGCAGCTTAGTAACACAGGCTCAGTACTTC	.	TRBJ2-4	TRBV11-3	.
CSAGQGAGELFF	TGCAGCGCGGGACAGGGGGCCGGGGAGCTGTTTTTT	.	TRBJ2-2	TRBV29-1	TRBD1
CASSEPTGGAMDEQYF	TGTGCCAGCAGTGAGCCGACAGGGGGCGCAATGGACGAGCAGTACTTC	.	TRBJ2-7	TRBV3-1	TRBD1
CASSLARTGAEQFF	TGTGCCAGCAGTTTAGCGCGTACAGGGGCTGAGCAGTTCTTC	.	TRBJ2-1	TRBV12-3/TRBV12-4	TRBD1
CASSYSTPTGPNNEQFF	TGTGCCAGCAGTTACTCAACTCCGACAGGGCCCAACAATGAGCAGTTCTTC	.	TRBJ2-1	TRBV6-2/TRBV6-3	TRBD1
CATSDLGYNEQFF	TGTGCCACCAGTGATTTGGGGTACAATGAGCAGTTCTTC	.	TRBJ2-1	TRBV24-1	.
CSVDVTSGRAGTDTQYF	TGCAGCGTTGATGTGACTAGCGGGAGGGCAGGCACAGATACGCAGTATTTT	once	TRBJ2-3	TRBV29-1	TRBD2
CASSLDPRAGTEAFF	TGTGCCAGCAGCTTGGACCCCCGGGCTGGGACTGAAGCTTTCTTT	many	TRBJ1-1	TRBV5-6	.
CASSLGGMSDTQYF	TGTGCCAGCAGCTTAGGCGGGATGTCAGATACGCAGTATTTT	few	TRBJ2-3	TRBV7-2	.
CASGLSQPQHF	TGTGCTAGTGGTTTAAGTCAGCCCCAGCATTTT	.	TRBJ1-5	TRBV12-5	.
CASTVELRTSGYNEQFF	TGTGCCAGCACCGTAGAATTACGGACTAGCGGATACAATGAGCAGTTCTTC	.	TRBJ2-1	TRBV11-2	TRBD2
CASSEVRAPDSPLHF	TGTGCCAGCAGTGAAGTTCGGGCACCAGATTCACCCCTCCACTTT	.	TRBJ1-6	TRBV2	.
CASSLERTEAFF	TGTGCCAGCAGTTTAGAGCGGACTGAAGCTTTCTTT	many	TRBJ1-1	TRBV28	.
CASSDPLLTGNAYEQYF	TGTGCCAGCAGCGACCCACTCCTTACGGGAAATGCCTACGAGCAGTACTTC	many	TRBJ2-7	TRBV11-1	.
CASSPSGRGYTF	TGTGCCAGCAGTCCATCAGGTCGGGGCTACACCTTC	.	TRBJ1-2	TRBV6-1	.
CASSLESVGNIQYF	TGTGCCAGCAGCTTAGAGAGTGTAGGGAACATTCAGTACTTC	.	TRBJ2-4	TRBV11-3	.
CASSDLGQGVSTEAFF	TGTGCCAGCAGTGATTTGGGACAGGGGGTCTCTACTGAAGCTTTCTTT	.	TRBJ1-1	TRBV2	TRBD1
CASSVSSALYNEQFF	TGTGCCAGCAGTGTCTCTAGCGCACTGTACAATGAGCAGTTCTTC	few	TRBJ2-1	TRBV2	.
CASTPASGGSTDTQYF	TGCGCCAGCACGCCCGCCAGCGGAGGTAGCACAGATACGCAGTATTTT	.	TRBJ2-3	TRBV10-2	.
CASAGQFQETQYF	TGTGCCAGCGCCGGCCAGTTCCAAGAGACCCAGTACTTC	.	TRBJ2-5	TRBV6-1	.
CSAREAWGITDTQYF	TGCAGTGCTAGGGAGGCGTGGGGGATCACAGATACGCAGTATTTT	.	TRBJ2-3	TRBV20-1	.
CASSESIPNQPQHF	TGTGCCAGCAGTGAGAGTATACCCAATCAGCCCCAGCATTTT	.	TRBJ1-5	TRBV6-1	.
CASSERWQGASDTQYF	TGTGCCAGCAGTGAAAGGTGGCAGGGGGCTTCAGATACGCAGTATTTT	.	TRBJ2-3	TRBV6-1	TRBD1
CASSLGWGDSPLHF	TGCGCCAGCAGCTTGGGCTGGGGGGACTCACCCCTCCACTTT	many	TRBJ1-6	TRBV5-1	.
CASREPGRNEKLFF	TGTGCCAGCAGGGAGCCGGGACGTAATGAAAAACTGTTTTTT	.	TRBJ1-4	TRBV2	.
CALSLYGYTF	TGTGCCCTCAGCCTCTATGGCTACACCTTC	.	TRBJ1-2	TRBV30	.
CATSRDTNEQFF	TGTGCCACCAGCAGAGATACTAATGAGCAGTTCTTC	.	TRBJ2-1	TRBV15	.
CASSPTRQVSSYEQYF	TGTGCCAGCTCACCCACCCGACAGGTTAGCTCCTACGAGCAGTACTTC	.	TRBJ2-7	TRBV18	.
CASSSGWTGQETQYF	TGTGCCAGCAGCTCCGGGTGGACAGGGCAGGAGACCCAGTACTTC	few	TRBJ2-5	TRBV6-1	TRBD1
CASSFTLVGEQYF	TGTGCCAGCAGCTTTACCTTGGTAGGGGAGCAGTACTTC	.	TRBJ2-7	TRBV5-5	.
CASSLGTPLTEAFF	TGTGCCAGCAGCTTGGGGACACCCCTAACTGAAGCTTTCTTT	.	TRBJ1-1	TRBV13	.
CASSLLLRNTEAFF	TGTGCCAGCAGCCTATTACTCAGGAACACTGAAGCTTTCTTT	many	TRBJ1-1	TRBV3-1	.
CATSDPDSISFGGYTF	TGTGCCACCAGTGATCCCGACAGTATCTCATTCGGCGGCTACACCTTC	once	TRBJ1-2	TRBV24-1	.
CSASQTSGARGTQYF	TGCAGTGCTAGTCAGACTAGCGGGGCACGAGGGACCCAGTACTTC	few	TRBJ2-5	TRBV20-1	TRBD2
CASSSTSSTDTQYF	TGTGCCAGCAGCTCGACTAGCTCCACAGATACGCAGTATTTT	many	TRBJ2-3	TRBV11-2	TRBD2
CASRPGHINTGELFF	TGTGCCAGCAGACCGGGACACATAAACACCGGGGAGCTGTTTTTT	.	TRBJ2-2	TRBV3-1	.
CASSETGSNQPQHF	TGTGCCAGCAGTGAGACCGGTAGCAATCAGCCCCAGCATTTT	.	TRBJ1-5	TRBV6-1	.
CASRAQGGNQPQHF	TGTGCCAGCAGGGCACAGGGGGGGAATCAGCCCCAGCATTTT	few	TRBJ1-5	TRBV6-1	TRBD1
CASSPGTGDTGELFF	TGTGCCAGCAGCCCCGGGACGGGAGACACCGGGGAGCTGTTTTTT	.	TRBJ2-2	TRBV5-4	.
CAISEDREGGYTF	TGTGCCATCAGTGAGGACAGGGAGGGAGGCTACACCTTC	once	TRBJ1-2	TRBV10-3	TRBD1
CASSQTVVEEIQYF	TGTGCCAGCAGCCAAACGGTGGTAGAAGAGATCCAGTACTTC	.	TRBJ2-5	TRBV3-1	.
CASSRSLTGRSGELFF	TGTGCCAGCAGCAGAAGTCTGACAGGCCGTTCCGGGGAGCTGTTTTTT	few	TRBJ2-2	TRBV11-3	.
CASSGSDRDRGVRRTLLTDTQYF	TGTGCCAGTAGTGGTTCGGACCGGGACAGGGGGGTCAGACGGACTTTGCTAACAGATACGCAGTATTTT	few	TRBJ2-3	TRBV19	TRBD1
CAVGSGSTDTQYF	TGTGCCGTGGGGTCGGGGTCCACAGATACGCAGTATTTT	few	TRBJ2-3	TRBV7-3	.